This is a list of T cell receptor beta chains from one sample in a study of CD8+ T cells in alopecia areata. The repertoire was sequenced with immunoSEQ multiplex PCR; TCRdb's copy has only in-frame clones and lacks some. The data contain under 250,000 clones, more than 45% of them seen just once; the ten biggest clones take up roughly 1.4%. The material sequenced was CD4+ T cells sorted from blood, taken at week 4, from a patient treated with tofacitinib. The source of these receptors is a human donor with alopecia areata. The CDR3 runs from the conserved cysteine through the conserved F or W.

CATQNPGQGGKLFF,TRBV28
CASSPRTGSADF,TRBV27
CALGRTISPLHF,TRBV30
CASSPTGSGETQYF,TRBV7-6
CASSPTMGFYEQYF,TRBV2
CSGGLGKNTEAFF,TRBV29-1
CASSEMGIAKNIQYF,TRBV2
CASSQVGFGSPLHF,TRBV14
CASSQVQGQGNSPLHF,TRBV4-1
CASSKAGDISPLHF,TRBV27
CASSEDSYGYTF,TRBV7-2
CSVVSGHTGREQYF,TRBV29-1
CASSPKGGGSNTQYF,TRBV6-6
CASLEQGGSPLHF,TRBV7-2
CASSLENTEAFF,TRBV18
CAWSVHRGLGTDTQYF,TRBV30
CASSYPPVQFF,TRBV7-2
CASSVGGSTNEKLFF,TRBV9
CAWSVRRAGELFF,TRBV30
CASSEEGAGNQYF,TRBV6-1
CASSYLAGGTDTQYF,TRBV6-5
CASSSLSPSEQYF,TRBV6-5
CASSQTGTPWAYEQYF,TRBV2
CAWTNDFRRSPLHF,TRBV30
CASSDGFRETQYF,TRBV2
CASSRFPGQQQEAFF,TRBV7-2
CASSFGTETPEAFF,TRBV5-6
CASSFSGTQGNQPQHF,TRBV7-8
CACSAGGTTDTQYF,TRBV30
CSTDLAGVDTQYF,TRBV29-1
CASSSRQGANSPLHF,TRBV5-1
CASSSRDANTGELFF,TRBV28
CASSPQTAMNTEAFF,TRBV4-1
CSVMGARETQYF,TRBV29-1
CASSPTRGTGELFF,TRBV7-2
CASSLTGRTETQYF,TRBV5-1
CASSSTGGPYEQYF,TRBV7-2
CATSRDKDPWGGYTF,TRBV15
CSVDRDYGYTF,TRBV29-1
CSAGGDSYEQYF,TRBV29-1
CAWSPRQTSGANVLTF,TRBV30
CASSLERTDGDYGYTF,TRBV11-3
CATSRGERGEVDEAFF,TRBV15
CASSPKTGGVETQYF,TRBV6-1